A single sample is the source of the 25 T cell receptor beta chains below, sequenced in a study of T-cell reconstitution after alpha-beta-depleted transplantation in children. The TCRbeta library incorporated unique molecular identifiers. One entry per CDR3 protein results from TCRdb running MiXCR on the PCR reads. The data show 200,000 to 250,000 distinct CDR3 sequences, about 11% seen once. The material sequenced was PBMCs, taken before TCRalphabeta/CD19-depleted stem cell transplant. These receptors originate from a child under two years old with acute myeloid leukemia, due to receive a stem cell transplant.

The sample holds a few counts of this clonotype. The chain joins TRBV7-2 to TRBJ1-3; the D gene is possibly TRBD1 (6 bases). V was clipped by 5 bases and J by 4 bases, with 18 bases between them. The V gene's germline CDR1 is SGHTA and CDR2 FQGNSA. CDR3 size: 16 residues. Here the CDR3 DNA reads TGTGCCAGCAGCCAAGTGGGGGGCCCTGGGGGAAACACCATATATTTT. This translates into CASSQVGGPGGNTIYF.

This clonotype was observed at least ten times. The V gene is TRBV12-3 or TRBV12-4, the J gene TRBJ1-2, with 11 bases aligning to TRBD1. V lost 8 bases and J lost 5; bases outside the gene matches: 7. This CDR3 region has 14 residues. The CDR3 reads CASGAGTGGYGYTF. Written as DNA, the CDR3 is TGTGCCAGCGGCGCCGGGACAGGGGGATATGGCTACACCTTC.

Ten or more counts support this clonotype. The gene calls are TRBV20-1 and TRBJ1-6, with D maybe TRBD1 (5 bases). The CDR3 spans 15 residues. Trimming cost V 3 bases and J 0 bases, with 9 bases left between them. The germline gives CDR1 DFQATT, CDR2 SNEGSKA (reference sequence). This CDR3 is CSASREVSYNSPLHF. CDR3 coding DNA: TGCAGTGCTAGCAGGGAAGTCTCCTATAATTCACCCCTCCACTTT.

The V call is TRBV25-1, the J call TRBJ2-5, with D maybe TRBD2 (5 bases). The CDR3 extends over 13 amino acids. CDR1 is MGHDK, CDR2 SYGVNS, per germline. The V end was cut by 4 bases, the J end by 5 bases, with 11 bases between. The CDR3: CASSAGMSETQYF. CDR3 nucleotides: TGTGCCAGCAGTGCGGGGATGAGCGAGACCCAGTACTTC.

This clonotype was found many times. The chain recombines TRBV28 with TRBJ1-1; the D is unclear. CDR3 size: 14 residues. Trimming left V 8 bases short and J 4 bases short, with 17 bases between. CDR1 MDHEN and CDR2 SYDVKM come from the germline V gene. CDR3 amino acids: CASRPGNPVTEAFF. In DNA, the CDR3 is TGTGCCAGCCGCCCAGGCAACCCGGTCACTGAAGCTTTCTTT.

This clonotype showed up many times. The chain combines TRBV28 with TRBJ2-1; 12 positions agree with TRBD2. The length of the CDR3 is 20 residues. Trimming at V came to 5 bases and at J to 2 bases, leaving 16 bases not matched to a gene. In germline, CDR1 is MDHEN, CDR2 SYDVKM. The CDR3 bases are TGTGCCAGCAGTATCCCCCCTAGCGGGAGGGCCCGTCTGGCCTACAATGAGCAGTTCTTC. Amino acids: CASSIPPSGRARLAYNEQFF.

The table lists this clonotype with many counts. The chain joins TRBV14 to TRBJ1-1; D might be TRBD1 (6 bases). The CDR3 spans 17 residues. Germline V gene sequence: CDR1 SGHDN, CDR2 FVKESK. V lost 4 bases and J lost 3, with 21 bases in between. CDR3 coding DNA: TGTGCCAGCAGCCTCCAATTGACAGGAACCGAGGACACTGAAGCTTTCTTT. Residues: CASSLQLTGTEDTEAFF.

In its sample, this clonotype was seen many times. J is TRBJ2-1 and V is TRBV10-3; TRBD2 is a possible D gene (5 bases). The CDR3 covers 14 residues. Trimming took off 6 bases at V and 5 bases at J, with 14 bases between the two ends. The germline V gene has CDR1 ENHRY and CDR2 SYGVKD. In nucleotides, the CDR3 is TGTGCCATCAGGGCCCGGGATCTAAACAATGAGCAGTTCTTC. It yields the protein CAIRARDLNNEQFF.

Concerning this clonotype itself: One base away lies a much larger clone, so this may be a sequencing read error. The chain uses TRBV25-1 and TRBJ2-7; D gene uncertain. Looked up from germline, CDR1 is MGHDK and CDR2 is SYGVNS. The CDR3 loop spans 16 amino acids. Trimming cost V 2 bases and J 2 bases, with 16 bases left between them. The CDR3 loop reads CASSEQTGSGAYEQYF. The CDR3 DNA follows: TGTGCCAGCAGTGAACAAACTGGGTCAGGAGCCTACGAGCAGTACTTC.

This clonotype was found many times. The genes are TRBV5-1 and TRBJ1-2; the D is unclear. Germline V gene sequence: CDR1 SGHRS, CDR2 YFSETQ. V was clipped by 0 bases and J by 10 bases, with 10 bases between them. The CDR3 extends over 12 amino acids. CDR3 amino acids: CASSLEQFDYTF. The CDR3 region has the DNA TGCGCCAGCAGCTTGGAACAGTTCGACTACACCTTC.

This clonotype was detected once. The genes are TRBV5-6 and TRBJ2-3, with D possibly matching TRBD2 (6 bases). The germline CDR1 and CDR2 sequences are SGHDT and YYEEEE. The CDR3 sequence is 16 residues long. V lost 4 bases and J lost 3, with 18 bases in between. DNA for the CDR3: TGTGCCAGCAGCCTCTATCCGGGCGGGACGACAGATACGCAGTATTTT. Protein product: CASSLYPGGTTDTQYF.

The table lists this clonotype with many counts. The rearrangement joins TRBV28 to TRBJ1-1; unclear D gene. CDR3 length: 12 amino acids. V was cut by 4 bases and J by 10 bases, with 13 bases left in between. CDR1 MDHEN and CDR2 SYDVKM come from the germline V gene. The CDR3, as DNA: TGTGCCAGCAGTTCGAGAGGGTGGGGAGCTTTCTTT. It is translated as CASSSRGWGAFF. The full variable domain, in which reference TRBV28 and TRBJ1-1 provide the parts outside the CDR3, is DVKVTQSSRYLVKRTGEKVFLECVQDMDHENMFWYRQDPGLGLRLIYFSYDVKMKEKGDIPEGYSVSREKKERFSLILESASTNQTSMYLCASSSRGWGAFFGQGTRLTVV.

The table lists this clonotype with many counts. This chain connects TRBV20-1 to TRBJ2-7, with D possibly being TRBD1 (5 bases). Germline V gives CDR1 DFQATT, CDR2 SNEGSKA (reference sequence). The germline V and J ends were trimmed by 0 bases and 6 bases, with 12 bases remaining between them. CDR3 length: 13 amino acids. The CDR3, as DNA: TGCAGTGCTAGAGATCTCAGGGCGCTCGAGCAGTACTTC. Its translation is CSARDLRALEQYF.

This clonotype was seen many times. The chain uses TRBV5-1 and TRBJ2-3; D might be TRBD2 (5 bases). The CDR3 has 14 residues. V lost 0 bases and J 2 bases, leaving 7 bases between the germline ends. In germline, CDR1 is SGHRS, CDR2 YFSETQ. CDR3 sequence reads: CASSLAGNTDTQYF. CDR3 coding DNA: TGCGCCAGCAGCTTGGCGGGGAACACAGATACGCAGTATTTT.

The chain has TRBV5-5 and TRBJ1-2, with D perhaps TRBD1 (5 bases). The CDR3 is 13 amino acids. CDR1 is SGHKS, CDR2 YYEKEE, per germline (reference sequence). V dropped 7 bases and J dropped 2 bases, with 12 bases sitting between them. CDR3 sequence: CASGPGTNYGYTF. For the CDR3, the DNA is TGTGCCAGCGGCCCCGGGACCAACTATGGCTACACCTTC.

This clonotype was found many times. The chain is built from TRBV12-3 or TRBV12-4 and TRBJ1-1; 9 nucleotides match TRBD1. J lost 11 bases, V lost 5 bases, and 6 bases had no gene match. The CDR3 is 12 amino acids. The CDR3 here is CASSPQGALAFF. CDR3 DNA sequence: TGTGCCAGCAGTCCACAGGGGGCCCTCGCTTTCTTT.

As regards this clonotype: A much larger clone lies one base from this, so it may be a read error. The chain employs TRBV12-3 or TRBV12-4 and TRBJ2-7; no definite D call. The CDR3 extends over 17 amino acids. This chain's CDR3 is CTSSSQKPRLGFYEQYF. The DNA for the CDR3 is TGTACCAGCAGTTCACAGAAACCGCGATTGGGTTTCTACGAGCAGTACTTC.

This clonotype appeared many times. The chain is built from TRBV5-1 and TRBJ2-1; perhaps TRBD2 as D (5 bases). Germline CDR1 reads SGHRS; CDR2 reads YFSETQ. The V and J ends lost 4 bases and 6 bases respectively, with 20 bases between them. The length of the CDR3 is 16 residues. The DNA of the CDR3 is TGCGCCAGCAGCCCGCTCGTAGCGTCCTCCCTCAATGAGCAGTTCTTC. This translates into CASSPLVASSLNEQFF.

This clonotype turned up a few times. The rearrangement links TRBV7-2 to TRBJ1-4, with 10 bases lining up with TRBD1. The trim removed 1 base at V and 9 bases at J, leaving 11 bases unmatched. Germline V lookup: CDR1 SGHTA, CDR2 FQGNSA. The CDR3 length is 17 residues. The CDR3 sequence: CASSLGGQGNPAKKLFF. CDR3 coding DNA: TGTGCCAGCAGCTTAGGGGGACAGGGGAACCCGGCGAAAAAACTGTTTTTT.

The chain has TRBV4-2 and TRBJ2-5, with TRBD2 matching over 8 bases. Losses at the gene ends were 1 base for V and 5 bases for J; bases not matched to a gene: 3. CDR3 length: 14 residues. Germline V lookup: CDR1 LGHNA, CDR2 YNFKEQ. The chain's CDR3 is CASSQVSGDETQYF. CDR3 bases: TGTGCCAGCAGCCAAGTTAGCGGGGACGAGACCCAGTACTTC.

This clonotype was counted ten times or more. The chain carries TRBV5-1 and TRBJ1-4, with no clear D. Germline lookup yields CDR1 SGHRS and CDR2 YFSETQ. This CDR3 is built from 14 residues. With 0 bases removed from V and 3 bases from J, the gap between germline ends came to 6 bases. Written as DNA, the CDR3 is TGCGCCAGCAGCTTGGGTTTGGCTAATGAAAAACTGTTTTTT. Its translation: CASSLGLANEKLFF.

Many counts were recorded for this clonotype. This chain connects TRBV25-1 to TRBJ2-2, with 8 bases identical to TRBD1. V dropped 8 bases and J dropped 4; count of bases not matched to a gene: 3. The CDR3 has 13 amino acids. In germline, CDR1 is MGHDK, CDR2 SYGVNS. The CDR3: CASRGQGTGELFF. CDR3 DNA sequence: TGTGCCAGCCGTGGACAGGGCACCGGGGAGCTGTTTTTT.

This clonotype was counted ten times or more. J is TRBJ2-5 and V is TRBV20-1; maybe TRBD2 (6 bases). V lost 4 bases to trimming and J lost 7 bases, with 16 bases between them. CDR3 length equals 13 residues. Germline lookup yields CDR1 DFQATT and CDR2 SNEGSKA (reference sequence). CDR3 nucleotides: TGCAGTGCTACCCGGGACTCAGCCGGGACCCAGTACTTC. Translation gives CSATRDSAGTQYF.

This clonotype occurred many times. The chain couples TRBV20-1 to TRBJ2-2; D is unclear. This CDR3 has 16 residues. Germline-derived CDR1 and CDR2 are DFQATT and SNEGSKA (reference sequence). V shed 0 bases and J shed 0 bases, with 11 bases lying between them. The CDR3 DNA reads TGCAGTGCTAGAGATCACGTCCAGGCGAACACCGGGGAGCTGTTTTTT. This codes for CSARDHVQANTGELFF.

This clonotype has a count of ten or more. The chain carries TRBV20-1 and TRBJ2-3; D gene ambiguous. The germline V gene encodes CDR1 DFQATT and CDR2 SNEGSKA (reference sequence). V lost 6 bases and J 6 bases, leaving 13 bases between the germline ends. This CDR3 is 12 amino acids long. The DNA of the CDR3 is TGCAGTGCCAAATCCCCGGGTGATACGCAGTATTTT. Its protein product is CSAKSPGDTQYF.